This entry lists 30 T cell receptor beta chains sequenced from one sample in a study of Ad26.COV2.S vaccination and SARS-CoV-2 variants. Repertoires were generated with immunoSEQ multiplex PCR, while TCRdb's copy carries only in-frame clones and drops some. The sample includes 300,000 to 350,000 clones, around 88% of them seen just once. Treatment specified: about 20 received Ad26.COV2.S at low or high dose, single or two shots; about 5 received placebo; per-sample allocation not given. Sampling happened 63 days after the first vaccine or placebo injection. Here the sequenced sample was peripheral blood, taken in a trial of Ad26.COV2.S vaccine versus placebo. The receptors originated from a person aged 18-60 years who received the Ad26.COV2.S COVID-19 vaccine or a placebo.

The CDR3 coding sequence is TGTGCCAGCAGCTTAGCGGTGGGTACGCAGTATTTT. It is translated as CASSLAVGTQYF. The chain couples TRBV7-2 to TRBJ2-3; D unclear. Germline CDR1 reads SGHTA; CDR2 reads FQGNSA. Trimming removed 0 bases from V and 8 bases from J, with 6 bases in between. The length of the CDR3 is 12 residues.

This clone showed up just once. The junction and the germline gene differ at one end; a read error may be behind it. The V call is TRBV9, the J call TRBJ1-1; D gene ambiguous. This CDR3 has 13 residues. Germline V gene sequence: CDR1 SGDLS, CDR2 YYNGEE. In DNA form, the CDR3 reads TGTGCCAGCAGCGACGTCGAGAACCCTGAAGCTTTCTTT. Protein sequence: CASSDVENPEAFF.

The rearrangement uses TRBV9 and TRBJ2-1, with TRBD2 matching over 10 bases. V lost 0 bases, J lost 7 bases, and 7 bases stayed unmatched. The germline V gene has CDR1 SGDLS and CDR2 YYNGEE. The CDR3 runs to 16 residues. Here the CDR3 reads CASSVVRAGGGNEQFF. CDR3 coding DNA: TGTGCCAGCAGCGTAGTTCGAGCGGGAGGGGGAAATGAGCAGTTCTTC. Filled out from reference TRBV9 and TRBJ2-1, the complete variable domain reads DSGVTQTPKHLITATGQRVTLRCSPRSGDLSVYWYQQSLDQGLQFLIQYYNGEERAKGNILERFSAQQFPDLHSELNLSSLELGDSALYFCASSVVRAGGGNEQFFGPGTRLTVL.

As DNA, the CDR3 is TGTGCCAGCAGCTTAGAGGACAGTATTAGCACAGATACGCAGTATTTT. Residues: CASSLEDSISTDTQYF. The chain uses TRBV11-1 and TRBJ2-3, with a possible D match to TRBD1 (6 bases). The CDR3 contains 16 residues. The V and J ends lost 1 base and 0 bases respectively, with 11 bases between them. Germline assignment: CDR1 SGHAT and CDR2 FQDESV (reference sequence).

This clone is a singleton in its sample. The CDR3 DNA reads as TGTGCCAGCAGCCCCTACACCGGGGAGCTGTTTTTT. Encoded protein: CASSPYTGELFF. This chain uses TRBV7-6 with TRBJ2-2; no reliable D call. This CDR3 is built from 12 residues. Germline-derived CDR1 and CDR2 are SGHVS and FNYEAQ. V was pared by 5 bases and J by 3 bases, with 4 bases between.

There are a few counts of this clone. V usage is TRBV6-5 and J usage is TRBJ2-2; D is perhaps TRBD2 (7 bases). This CDR3 comprises 16 residues. Germline CDR1 reads MNHEY; CDR2 reads SVGAGI. Between the trimmed V and J ends, which lost 0 bases and 4 bases, there was a span of 12 bases. This CDR3 reads CASSYSVGGRTGELFF. CDR3 sequence (DNA): TGTGCCAGCAGTTACTCCGTCGGGGGGCGCACCGGGGAGCTGTTTTTT.

This chain links TRBV7-2 with TRBJ1-6; 10 bases align to TRBD1. Unmatched junction bases numbered 8, after V lost 5 bases and J lost 10 bases. Germline V gives CDR1 SGHTA, CDR2 FQGNSA. This CDR3 region has 15 residues. The CDR3 coding sequence is TGTGCCAGCAGCCCCGGGACAGGGGAGGGCTCACCCCTCCACTTT. It encodes CASSPGTGEGSPLHF. Full variable domain (missing parts from reference TRBV7-2 and TRBJ1-6): GAGVSQSPSNKVTEKGKDVELRCDPISGHTALYWYRQSLGQGLEFLIYFQGNSAPDKSGLPSDRFSAERTGGSVSTLTIQRTQQEDSAVYLCASSPGTGEGSPLHFGNGTRLTVT.

This clone appeared once. V usage is TRBV28 and J usage is TRBJ1-2; the D gene is possibly TRBD1 (6 bases). The ends were cut back, 6 bases at V and 2 bases at J, with 13 bases in the middle. This CDR3 is built from 14 residues. Germline V lookup: CDR1 MDHEN, CDR2 SYDVKM. As DNA, the CDR3 is TGTGCCAGCAGCCATTTGCAGGGGAACTATGGCTACACCTTC. This translates into CASSHLQGNYGYTF.

The chain is built from TRBV5-1 and TRBJ2-5; D remains unclear. The CDR3 contains 14 residues. Trimming removed 0 bases from V and 5 bases from J, with 11 bases in between. Germline-derived CDR1 and CDR2 are SGHRS and YFSETQ. The CDR3 bases are TGCGCCAGCAGCTTGGACCCCGTGGGGGAGACCCAGTACTTC. Translating it yields CASSLDPVGETQYF.

The rearrangement uses TRBV12-3 or TRBV12-4 and TRBJ1-5, with TRBD1 matching 7 bases. The CDR3 loop spans 13 amino acids. J lost 9 bases, V lost 6 bases, and 8 bases had no gene match. This chain's CDR3 is CASSFNRGRPQHF. In DNA form, the CDR3 reads TGTGCCAGCAGCTTCAACAGGGGCCGGCCCCAGCATTTT.

The CDR3 nucleotides read TGTGCCAGCAGCGTAGGAACAGCTCGGGCGAACACTGAAGCTTTCTTT. This gives the protein CASSVGTARANTEAFF. This rearrangement joins TRBV9 to TRBJ1-1; D is unresolved. This CDR3 region has 16 residues. Looked up from germline, CDR1 is SGDLS and CDR2 is YYNGEE. Trimming removed 0 bases at V and 1 base at J, with 13 bases between. The whole variable domain, filled in from reference TRBV9 and TRBJ1-1, reads DSGVTQTPKHLITATGQRVTLRCSPRSGDLSVYWYQQSLDQGLQFLIQYYNGEERAKGNILERFSAQQFPDLHSELNLSSLELGDSALYFCASSVGTARANTEAFFGQGTRLTVV.

This chain uses TRBV11-1 with TRBJ2-3; TRBD1 or TRBD2 may be the D gene (6 bases each). The CDR3 has 15 amino acids. Germline V gene lookup returns CDR1 SGHAT and CDR2 FQDESV (reference sequence). The V end was cut by 3 bases, the J end by 4 bases, with 14 bases between. In nucleotides, the CDR3 is TGTGCCAGCAGCTTTCTGAGGGGGGCTGCAGATACGCAGTATTTT. Translation gives CASSFLRGAADTQYF.

This clone was detected ten times or more. V gene TRBV11-2 combines with J gene TRBJ2-7; no reliable D call. Germline assignment: CDR1 SGHAT and CDR2 FQNNGV. Between the trimmed V and J ends, which lost 1 base and 2 bases, there was a span of 12 bases. The CDR3 contains 15 residues. The CDR3 DNA follows: TGTGCCAGCAGCTTAGGTAGTTCGACAACCTACGAGCAGTACTTC. Its translation is CASSLGSSTTYEQYF.

The chain uses TRBV4-1 and TRBJ2-7, with 8 bases identical to TRBD1. The CDR3 covers 15 residues. Germline loops: CDR1 MGHRA, CDR2 YSYEKL. Losses at the gene ends were 4 bases for V and 1 base for J; bases not matched to a gene: 6. The CDR3 nucleotides are TGCGCCAGCAGCCGAGGACAGGGCAGATCCTACGAGCAGTACTTC. Encoded protein: CASSRGQGRSYEQYF.

CDR3 region: CASSPLAGRNTQYF. The CDR3 nucleotides are TGTGCCAGCAGCCCACTAGCGGGGAGAAATACGCAGTATTTT. The chain links TRBV7-9 to TRBJ2-3, with TRBD2 matching 10 bases. The CDR3 length is 14 residues. Germline assignment: CDR1 SEHNR and CDR2 FQNEAQ (reference sequence). Unmatched junction bases numbered 6, after V lost 5 bases and J lost 7 bases.

The V gene is TRBV25-1, the J gene TRBJ2-3; D is possibly TRBD2 (5 bases). The CDR3 loop spans 15 amino acids. Germline values: CDR1 MGHDK, CDR2 SYGVNS. V was trimmed by 3 bases and J by 1 base, leaving 11 bases between them. The CDR3 is CASSDQAVGTDTQYF. For the CDR3, the DNA is TGTGCCAGCAGTGACCAAGCGGTCGGCACAGATACGCAGTATTTT.

The chain couples TRBV6-6 to TRBJ2-3, with D uncertain. Looked up from germline, CDR1 is MNHNY and CDR2 is SVGAGI (reference sequence). With 6 bases removed from V and 5 bases from J, the gap between germline ends came to 12 bases. The CDR3 is 13 residues long. CDR3 sequence: CASRRKAKDTQYF. The CDR3 bases are TGTGCCAGCAGGCGAAAGGCAAAAGATACGCAGTATTTT.

The rearrangement uses TRBV24-1 and TRBJ1-5; D is uncertain. This CDR3 is 15 amino acids long. Germline V gene lookup returns CDR1 KGHDR and CDR2 SFDVKD. V lost 0 bases and J lost 8, with 13 bases in between. CDR3 amino acids: CATSDLGVPKEPQHF. The CDR3 DNA is TGTGCCACCAGTGATTTGGGTGTGCCCAAGGAGCCCCAGCATTTT.

The chain links TRBV6-2 or TRBV6-3 to TRBJ2-1, with a tentative D call TRBD2 (5 bases). Looked up from germline, CDR1 is MNHEY and CDR2 is SVGEGT. V dropped 2 bases and J dropped 10 bases, with 15 bases sitting between them. This CDR3 spans 14 amino acids. CDR3 residues: CASSYEARLLEQFF. CDR3 coding DNA: TGTGCCAGCAGTTACGAGGCCAGACTACTCGAGCAGTTCTTC.

The count of this clone is one. The CDR3 does not close with the conserved phenylalanine or tryptophan, likely indicating a read error. V is TRBV12-3 or TRBV12-4 and J is TRBJ1-1, with D uncertain. V was clipped by 6 bases and J by 7 bases, with 9 bases between them. The CDR3 consists of 11 residues. CDR3 nucleotide sequence: TGTGCCAGCAGGCGGACGGATGAAGCTTTCCTT. It specifies CASRRTDEAFL.

The rearrangement joins TRBV7-9 to TRBJ1-1, with TRBD1 as a possible D gene (5 bases). The CDR3 is 16 residues long. The germline CDR1 and CDR2 sequences are SEHNR and FQNEAQ (reference sequence). Trimming left V 4 bases short and J 3 bases short, with 18 bases between. The CDR3: CASSSDRASGHTEAFF. DNA for the CDR3: TGTGCCAGCAGCTCGGACCGGGCGTCGGGACACACTGAAGCTTTCTTT.

V and J are TRBV20-1 and TRBJ2-1; D not resolved. CDR3 length: 11 amino acids. Per the germline V gene, CDR1 is DFQATT and CDR2 is SNEGSKA (reference sequence). V shed 4 bases and J shed 8 bases, with 9 bases lying between them. The CDR3 here is CSAMWLDEQFF. The CDR3 nucleotides read TGCAGTGCTATGTGGCTAGATGAGCAGTTCTTC.

This clone has only one observation. The chain joins TRBV15 to TRBJ1-1; D possibly corresponds to TRBD1 (5 bases). The V end was cut by 8 bases, the J end by 4 bases, with 11 bases between. The CDR3 extends over 12 amino acids. CDR1 is LNHNV and CDR2 is YYDKDF in the germline V gene (reference sequence). The CDR3 sequence: CATGGVATEAFF. As DNA, the CDR3 is TGTGCCACCGGAGGGGTTGCCACTGAAGCTTTCTTT.

The gene calls are TRBV25-1 and TRBJ2-7; D perhaps matches TRBD2 (5 bases). V gave up 8 bases and J gave up 4 bases, with 9 bases separating them. This CDR3 is built from 11 residues. Germline values: CDR1 MGHDK, CDR2 SYGVNS. Here the CDR3 reads CASRRGYEQYF. Written as DNA, the CDR3 is TGTGCCAGCCGTCGGGGTTACGAGCAGTACTTC.

The chain's CDR3 is CASSPGTRNEQYF. In DNA, the CDR3 is TGTGCCAGCAGCCCCGGGACTAGGAACGAGCAGTACTTC. This chain links TRBV13 with TRBJ2-7; TRBD2 agrees at 8 bases. V trimming: 5 bases; J trimming: 5 bases; junction bases outside the gene matches: 5. The CDR3 spans 13 residues. From germline, CDR1 is PRHDT and CDR2 FYEKMQ (reference sequence).

The chain is built from TRBV5-4 and TRBJ1-1, with D possibly TRBD1 on 5 matching bases. The V gene lost 0 bases and the J gene lost 7 bases, with 7 bases spanning the gap. Germline assignment: CDR1 SGHNT and CDR2 YYREEE (reference sequence). There are 12 residues in the CDR3. The DNA of the CDR3 is TGTGCCAGCAGCTTGGGAGGGGATGAAGCTTTCTTT. Its protein product is CASSLGGDEAFF. The whole variable domain, remainder taken from reference TRBV5-4 and TRBJ1-1, is ETGVTQSPTHLIKTRGQQVTLRCSSQSGHNTVSWYQQALGQGPQFIFQYYREEENGRGNFPPRFSGLQFPNYSSELNVNALELDDSALYLCASSLGGDEAFFGQGTRLTVV.

The chain has TRBV2 and TRBJ1-4, with D unclear. Germline V lookup: CDR1 SNHLY, CDR2 FYNNEI. This CDR3 is built from 14 residues. Trimming shortened V by 8 bases and J by 8 bases, and 18 bases separated the two germline ends. Here the CDR3 DNA reads TGTGCCAGCGCCGGGAGGCAGATAACAGAAAAACTGTTTTTT. It yields the protein CASAGRQITEKLFF.

This clone occurred once. The chain joins TRBV7-9 to TRBJ2-7; TRBD2 agrees at 9 bases. The germline CDR1 and CDR2 sequences are SEHNR and FQNEAQ (reference sequence). The CDR3 length is 16 residues. With V trimmed by 1 base and J by 0 bases, 4 bases remained unmatched. The CDR3 spells CASSLGSSGNSYEQYF. The CDR3 region has the DNA TGTGCCAGCAGCTTAGGATCTAGCGGGAACTCCTACGAGCAGTACTTC.

The chain is built from TRBV19 and TRBJ1-2, with 8 bases that match TRBD1. V lost 7 bases to trimming and J lost 8 bases; unmatched junction nucleotides: 12. In germline, CDR1 is LNHDA, CDR2 SQIVND (reference sequence). CDR3 size: 14 residues. The CDR3 here is CASTNFGTGQGYTF. Here the CDR3 DNA reads TGTGCCAGTACTAATTTCGGGACAGGTCAAGGCTACACCTTC.

J is TRBJ2-3 and V is TRBV15; 7 nucleotides match TRBD1. The length of the CDR3 is 16 residues. Looked up from germline, CDR1 is LNHNV and CDR2 is YYDKDF (reference sequence). V dropped 3 bases and J dropped 1; count of bases not matched to a gene: 7. For the CDR3, the DNA is TGTGCCACCAGCAGGGGGGACAGAGGTGGCACAGATACGCAGTATTTT. As protein: CATSRGDRGGTDTQYF.